This is a list of T cell receptor beta chains from one sample in a study of blood T cell repertoires in COVID-19. The assay was immunoSEQ multiplex PCR, and TCRdb's table has in-frame clones only and misses some. The sample lists about 270,000 clones; about nine tenths were seen once. Source material: peripheral blood. The receptors here all came from a man aged 40-49 years with active or convalescent COVID-19. Both conserved end residues are part of each CDR3. The D gene is left open where the match is weak. Only some rows state a clone size, as once, few, many or a class for expanded clones.

cdr3_nt cdr3_aa j_call d_call clone_size v_call
TGTGCCAGCAGTCCCACAGGGCGTACTAATGAAAAACTGTTTTTT CASSPTGRTNEKLFF TRBJ1-4 NA NA TRBV28
TGTGCTAGTGGTTTGGTACAATTCAAGCCCGCGACTAGCGGGAGACCTCAGTCTAGGGAGACCCAGTACTTC CASGLVQFKPATSGRPQSRETQYF TRBJ2-5 TRBD2 NA TRBV12-5
TGTGCCAGCAGCGGCAGCAGGATCCAGCATTTT CASSGSRIQHF TRBJ1-5 NA NA TRBV7-9
TGCGCCACATATGGGAGCTCTGGGGCCAACGTCCTGACTTTC CATYGSSGANVLTF TRBJ2-6 NA NA TRBV5-1
TGTGCAAGTCGCTACGCCAGGGGGCGCCGCGACATCTACGAGCAGTACTTC CASRYARGRRDIYEQYF TRBJ2-7 NA NA TRBV12-2
TGTGCCAGCAGTGTCCGGGGGGGTCGTTACAATGAGCAGTTCTTC CASSVRGGRYNEQFF TRBJ2-1 TRBD2 NA TRBV2
TGCGCCAGCAGCCAGGGCAGGTCCTACGAGCAGTACTTC CASSQGRSYEQYF TRBJ2-7 NA NA TRBV4-1
TGTGCCAGTAGGGACAGGGGGTTGTCTACGGCTTTCTTT CASRDRGLSTAFF TRBJ1-1 TRBD1 NA TRBV19
TGTGCCAGCAGCGTAAGTAGCGGGGATACCGGGGAGCTGTTTTTT CASSVSSGDTGELFF TRBJ2-2 TRBD2 NA TRBV9
TGCGCCAGCAGGAGGGACGGAGGGTACGAGCAGTACTTC CASRRDGGYEQYF TRBJ2-7 NA NA TRBV4-1
TGTGCCAGCAGCGTGGGACTAGCGGGAGGCACCGGGGAGCTGTTTTTT CASSVGLAGGTGELFF TRBJ2-2 TRBD2 once TRBV9
TGTGCCACCAGCAGTCATTACGAGCAGTACTTC CATSSHYEQYF TRBJ2-7 NA NA TRBV15
TGTGCCTGGATGGCGGGAGTGGGCACCGGGGAGCTGTTTTTT CAWMAGVGTGELFF TRBJ2-2 TRBD2 NA TRBV30
TGTGCCAGCAGCTTAGATGCAGGGGCTGAAGCTTTCTTT CASSLDAGAEAFF TRBJ1-1 NA NA TRBV11-3
TGCAGCGTCGTGGAGGAACCCAAAAACATTCAGTACTTC CSVVEEPKNIQYF TRBJ2-4 NA NA TRBV29-1
TGTGCCAGCAGTTCTATACCTACTAACTATGGCTACACCTTC CASSSIPTNYGYTF TRBJ1-2 NA NA TRBV28
TGTGCCTGGAGTCCGGACAGGGCCCCCTACGAGCAGTACTTC CAWSPDRAPYEQYF TRBJ2-7 TRBD1 NA TRBV30
TGCGCCAGCAGCCGAGGACTAGCGGGAGGGTACGAGCAGTACTTC CASSRGLAGGYEQYF TRBJ2-7 TRBD2 NA TRBV5-1
TGTGCCAGCAGCCCCCGCAGGGAGACCCAGTACTTC CASSPRRETQYF TRBJ2-5 NA NA TRBV6-5
TGTGCCAGCAGCCCAATGGGACTAGCGGCAAACACCGGGGAGCTGTTTTTT CASSPMGLAANTGELFF TRBJ2-2 TRBD2 NA TRBV3-1/TRBV3-2
TGTGCCAGCCAGGGGCGAGGGAGCGCAGATACGCAGTATTTT CASQGRGSADTQYF TRBJ2-3 NA NA TRBV28
TGTGCCAGCTCACCGATGACAGGGTTCGTTGAAAAACTGTTTTTT CASSPMTGFVEKLFF TRBJ1-4 TRBD1 NA TRBV18
TGTGCCAGCAGTGAAAGGGGTAACTATGGCTACACCTTC CASSERGNYGYTF TRBJ1-2 NA few TRBV2
TGTGCCAGTAGTGAGCTTTCTAGGTTCTATAATTCACCCCTCCACTTT CASSELSRFYNSPLHF TRBJ1-6 NA NA TRBV19
TGCGCCAGTACAGAAGGGGCAGGGGCGCCGATAGATACGCAGTATTTT CASTEGAGAPIDTQYF TRBJ2-3 NA NA TRBV5-1
TGCGCCAGCAGCTTGGGACAGGGGAGCACAGATACGCAGTATTTT CASSLGQGSTDTQYF TRBJ2-3 TRBD1 NA TRBV5-1
TGCGCCAGCAGCTCCGACATCCCGGCGGGGTACAATGAGCAGTTCTTC CASSSDIPAGYNEQFF TRBJ2-1 NA NA TRBV5-1
TGTGCCAGCAGTTTAAGCTCGAGCGGGACCAATGAGCAGTTCTTC CASSLSSSGTNEQFF TRBJ2-1 TRBD2 many TRBV27
TGCGCCAGCAGCTTGGAAGGGAGAGGAGAGACCCAGTACTTC CASSLEGRGETQYF TRBJ2-5 NA once TRBV5-1
TGTGCCAGCAGTTACCTCGTCTCTGGAAACACCATATATTTT CASSYLVSGNTIYF TRBJ1-3 NA NA TRBV6-6
TGTGCCAGCAGTGAAGCTTGGCAGAGCGATAACTATGGCTACACCTTC CASSEAWQSDNYGYTF TRBJ1-2 NA once TRBV6-1
TGTGCCAGCAAGCAGGAGGTAGACTATGGCTACACCTTC CASKQEVDYGYTF TRBJ1-2 NA few TRBV2
TGTGCCAGCAGTGAAGCCGGACAGGGGCTCTACTCCTACGAGCAGTACTTC CASSEAGQGLYSYEQYF TRBJ2-7 TRBD1 NA TRBV6-1
TGTGCCAGCAGCTTGGGACTGTACAATGAGCAGTTCTTC CASSLGLYNEQFF TRBJ2-1 NA NA TRBV5-6
TGTGCCAGCAGCTTGGGGCCCGGAGGGGGCTACACCTTC CASSLGPGGGYTF TRBJ1-2 NA NA TRBV5-6
TGTGCCAGCAGCTTAGACCCCAGGGAGACCCAGTACTTC CASSLDPRETQYF TRBJ2-5 NA NA TRBV11-2
TGTGCCAGCAGCTTTCAGGGAAACTATGGCTACACCTTC CASSFQGNYGYTF TRBJ1-2 NA NA TRBV5-6
TGTGCCAGCTCGAGGGGACTAGCGGAAAACAATGAGCAGTTCTTC CASSRGLAENNEQFF TRBJ2-1 TRBD2 NA TRBV11-3
TGTGCCAGCAGCCCGGACAGGGGGGGTGGCTACACCTTC CASSPDRGGGYTF TRBJ1-2 TRBD1 NA TRBV3-1/TRBV3-2
TGTGCCAGCGAAACAGGGGTTCGGAATCAGCCCCAGCATTTT CASETGVRNQPQHF TRBJ1-5 TRBD1 NA TRBV6-5
TGTGCCAGCAGTTTCACAGGGACTGAGCAGTTCTTC CASSFTGTEQFF TRBJ2-1 NA NA TRBV27